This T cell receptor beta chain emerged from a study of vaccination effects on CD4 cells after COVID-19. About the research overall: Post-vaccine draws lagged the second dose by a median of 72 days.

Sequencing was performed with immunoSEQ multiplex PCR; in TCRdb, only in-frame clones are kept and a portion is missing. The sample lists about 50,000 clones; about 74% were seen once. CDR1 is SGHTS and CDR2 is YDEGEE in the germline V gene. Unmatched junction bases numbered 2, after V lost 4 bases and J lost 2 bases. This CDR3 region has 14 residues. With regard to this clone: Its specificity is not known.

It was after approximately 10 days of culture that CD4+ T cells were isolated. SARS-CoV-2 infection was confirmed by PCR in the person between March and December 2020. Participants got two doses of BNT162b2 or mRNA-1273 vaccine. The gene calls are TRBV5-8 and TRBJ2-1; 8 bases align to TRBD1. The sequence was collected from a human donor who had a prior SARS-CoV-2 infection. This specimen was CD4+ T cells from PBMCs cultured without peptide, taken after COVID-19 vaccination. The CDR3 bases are TGTGCCAGCAGCCGGACAGGGACCTACAATGAGCAGTTCTTC. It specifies CASSRTGTYNEQFF.